These 28 T cell receptor beta chains came from one sample sequenced in a study of graft-versus-host responses after intestinal transplantation. Data came from immunoSEQ multiplex PCR; TCRdb stores just in-frame clones and leaves some out. The sample contains about 120,000 clones, approximately 92% of which appear only once. No cognate antigen is known for these TCRs. Specimen: unstimulated CD4+ T cells sorted from spleen or lymph node cells, collected before transplant. These receptor sequences come from a human donor who was the organ donor for an intestinal transplant.

This chain joins TRBV19 and TRBJ2-2, with D uncertain. Looked up from germline, CDR1 is LNHDA and CDR2 is SQIVND (reference sequence). V was trimmed by 6 bases and J by 5 bases, leaving 7 bases between them. The CDR3 totals 12 residues. CDR3 coding DNA: TGTGCCAGTAGGGGGTTGACCGGGGAGCTGTTTTTT. It encodes CASRGLTGELFF.

This clone was recorded once. This rearrangement joins TRBV5-1 to TRBJ2-3; 13 nucleotides line up with TRBD2. In germline, CDR1 is SGHRS, CDR2 YFSETQ. Unmatched junction bases numbered 1, after V lost 3 bases and J lost 6 bases. This CDR3 is built from 14 residues. CDR3 amino acids: CASSSTSGGDTQYF. The CDR3 DNA is TGCGCCAGCAGCTCGACTAGCGGGGGGGATACGCAGTATTTT.

The rearrangement joins TRBV13 to TRBJ1-2, with 9 bases matching TRBD1. With V trimmed by 5 bases and J by 6 bases, 4 bases remained unmatched. The length of the CDR3 is 13 residues. Per the germline V gene, CDR1 is PRHDT and CDR2 is FYEKMQ (reference sequence). The CDR3 sequence is CASSPQGADGYTF. CDR3 nucleotide sequence: TGTGCCAGCAGCCCACAGGGGGCGGATGGCTACACCTTC.

The chain has TRBV6-6 and TRBJ2-7, with no clear D. The CDR3 runs to 13 residues. Trimming took 4 bases from V and 4 from J, leaving 11 bases between them. The germline V gene has CDR1 MNHNY and CDR2 SVGAGI (reference sequence). Here the CDR3 reads CASSLERSYEQYF. DNA for the CDR3: TGTGCCAGCAGTTTGGAGCGCTCATACGAGCAGTACTTC.

The rearrangement uses TRBV28 and TRBJ2-1; 12 nucleotides agree with TRBD2. The CDR3 is 18 residues long. CDR1 and CDR2 (germline): MDHEN, SYDVKM. The junction had 12 bases not matched to a gene; V was cut back by 3 bases and J by 6 bases. This CDR3 reads CASSFPLAGGPLGNEQFF. The CDR3 DNA follows: TGTGCCAGCAGTTTCCCGCTAGCGGGAGGGCCGTTGGGCAATGAGCAGTTCTTC.

This sequence joins TRBV18 and TRBJ2-7; no reliable D call. Germline CDR1 and CDR2: KGHSH and LQKENI. The germline V and J ends were trimmed by 3 bases and 5 bases, with 8 bases remaining between them. The CDR3 spans 12 residues. CDR3 bases: TGTGCCAGCTCACCGGTAGAACACGAGCAGTACTTC. This encodes CASSPVEHEQYF.

V usage is TRBV7-2 and J usage is TRBJ2-7; 9 bases are a match to TRBD2. This CDR3 contains 15 residues. V shed 3 bases, J shed 0 bases, and the junction held 3 bases outside the gene matches. Germline-derived CDR1 and CDR2 are SGHTA and FQGNSA. The CDR3 loop is CASSFGLARSYEQYF. Here the CDR3 DNA reads TGTGCCAGCAGCTTCGGACTAGCGCGCTCCTACGAGCAGTACTTC.

The V and J genes are TRBV25-1 and TRBJ2-5; D is ambiguous. The CDR3 covers 13 residues. With 3 bases removed from V and 4 bases from J, the gap between germline ends came to 9 bases. Germline CDR1 reads MGHDK; CDR2 reads SYGVNS. CDR3 nucleotides: TGTGCCAGCAGTGACCCTCCCCCAGAGACCCAGTACTTC. Translation: CASSDPPPETQYF.

The gene calls are TRBV6-5 and TRBJ2-1; 8 bases are shared with TRBD2. V dropped 7 bases and J dropped 3; count of bases not matched to a gene: 2. The CDR3 extends over 13 amino acids. Germline V gives CDR1 MNHEY, CDR2 SVGAGI. The CDR3 DNA is TGTGCCAGCACCCGGGAGGGCTACAATGAGCAGTTCTTC. It is translated as CASTREGYNEQFF.

The rearrangement joins TRBV16 to TRBJ2-5; a possible D gene is TRBD2 (6 bases). The germline gives CDR1 KGHSY, CDR2 FQNENV. Trimming cost V 0 bases and J 2 bases, with 13 bases left between them. This CDR3 contains 16 residues. Here the CDR3 DNA reads TGTGCCAGCAGCCAATCTGCCAGCCGGGGGCAAGAGACCCAGTACTTC. Translating gives CASSQSASRGQETQYF.

This rearrangement joins TRBV29-1 to TRBJ2-5, with 7 bases aligning to TRBD2. The CDR3 covers 16 residues. V dropped 6 bases and J dropped 1; count of bases not matched to a gene: 14. Germline values: CDR1 SQVTM, CDR2 ANQGSEA. As DNA, the CDR3 is TGCAGCGTAGGAGAAGGGACTACAAAATTCCAAGAGACCCAGTACTTC. Translating it yields CSVGEGTTKFQETQYF.

The CDR3: CASSTQGRSYEQYF. The CDR3 coding sequence is TGTGCCAGCAGTACCCAGGGTAGGTCCTACGAGCAGTACTTC. The chain recombines TRBV6-5 with TRBJ2-7, with D possibly being TRBD1 (5 bases). V gave up 5 bases and J gave up 1 base, with 12 bases separating them. Germline V gene data show CDR1 as MNHEY and CDR2 as SVGAGI. The CDR3 runs 14 residues.

This chain links TRBV2 with TRBJ1-1; 9 nucleotides line up with TRBD1. The CDR3 has 14 residues. Germline trimming cut 3 bases from V and 4 bases from J; bases unmatched to any gene: 3. From germline, CDR1 is SNHLY and CDR2 FYNNEI. The CDR3 DNA reads as TGTGCCAGCAGTGAGGTGACAGGGGGCACTGAAGCTTTCTTT. Its translation is CASSEVTGGTEAFF.

The chain links TRBV18 to TRBJ2-1; 7 bases map to TRBD2. The CDR3 has 15 residues. The V gene's germline CDR1 is KGHSH and CDR2 LQKENI. Unmatched junction bases numbered 9, after V lost 4 bases and J lost 6 bases. The CDR3 region is CASSQERDRRNEQFF. The CDR3, as DNA: TGTGCCAGCTCACAAGAGCGGGACCGCCGCAATGAGCAGTTCTTC.

V gene TRBV6-1 combines with J gene TRBJ2-7; maybe TRBD2 (7 bases). From germline, CDR1 is MNHNS and CDR2 SASEGT. The CDR3 is 15 residues long. Trimming removed 7 bases at V and 1 base at J, with 17 bases between. CDR3 region: CASKNRGASSYEQYF. The CDR3, as DNA: TGTGCCAGCAAAAATCGGGGGGCTTCTTCCTACGAGCAGTACTTC.

V and J are TRBV6-6 and TRBJ2-7, with D possibly matching TRBD2 (6 bases). Per the germline V gene, CDR1 is MNHNY and CDR2 is SVGAGI (reference sequence). The CDR3 has 14 residues. Trimming took off 2 bases at V and 2 bases at J, with 10 bases between the two ends. CDR3 region: CASSYIGGTYEQYF. CDR3 nucleotides: TGTGCCAGCAGTTACATCGGAGGGACCTACGAGCAGTACTTC.

The chain joins TRBV7-8 to TRBJ1-2, with TRBD1 as a possible D gene (6 bases). The germline V and J ends were trimmed by 3 bases and 0 bases, with 11 bases remaining between them. This CDR3 is built from 15 residues. Germline assignment: CDR1 SGHVS and CDR2 FQNEAQ. The CDR3 protein is CASSFTGLTNYGYTF. The CDR3 nucleotides read TGTGCCAGCAGCTTTACAGGGTTAACTAACTATGGCTACACCTTC.

The chain combines TRBV18 with TRBJ2-1; a possible D gene is TRBD1 (6 bases). Germline V gene lookup returns CDR1 KGHSH and CDR2 LQKENI. The CDR3 has 12 residues. V was pared by 3 bases and J by 6 bases, with 6 bases between. This chain's CDR3 is CASSPTGNEQFF. CDR3 bases: TGTGCCAGCTCACCGACAGGCAATGAGCAGTTCTTC. Variable domain in full (rest from reference TRBV18 and TRBJ2-1): NAGVMQNPRHLVRRRGQEARLRCSPMKGHSHVYWYRQLPEEGLKFMVYLQKENIIDESGMPKERFSAEFPKEGPSILRIQQVVRGDSAAYFCASSPTGNEQFFGPGTRLTVL.

J is TRBJ2-2 and V is TRBV15; TRBD1 matches 7 bases. This CDR3 has 15 amino acids. CDR1 is LNHNV, CDR2 YYDKDF, per germline (reference sequence). V lost 6 bases and J lost 2; bases outside the gene matches: 6. In nucleotides, the CDR3 is TGTGCCACCAGTACTGGGACAGTTAACACCGGGGAGCTGTTTTTT. It translates to CATSTGTVNTGELFF.

The chain combines TRBV6-1 with TRBJ1-2, with 10 positions matching TRBD1. J gave up 7 bases and V 5 bases, and 1 base lay outside the gene matches. The CDR3 contains 12 residues. Looked up from germline, CDR1 is MNHNS and CDR2 is SASEGT. The CDR3 loop is CASSWTGGGYTF. Written as DNA, the CDR3 is TGTGCCAGCAGTTGGACAGGGGGTGGCTACACCTTC.

The chain uses TRBV23-1 and TRBJ2-2, with 9 bases aligning to TRBD1. TRBV23-1 belongs to the ORF category, with a function that is uncertain. The CDR3 sequence is 15 residues long. V trimming: 8 bases; J trimming: 6 bases; junction bases outside the gene matches: 10. CDR3 DNA sequence: TGCGCCAGCCTGACCGGGACAGGGATGGCCGGGGAGCTGTTTTTT. Translating it yields CASLTGTGMAGELFF.

The CDR3 loop reads CASSVQRSGNQPQHF. CDR3 DNA sequence: TGTGCCAGTAGTGTTCAGAGGAGTGGCAATCAGCCCCAGCATTTT. This rearrangement joins TRBV19 to TRBJ1-5; no firm D call. CDR3 length: 15 residues. Deletions cut 5 bases from V and 2 bases from J, with 13 bases between. In germline, CDR1 is LNHDA, CDR2 SQIVND (reference sequence).

This chain links TRBV13 with TRBJ1-1; TRBD1 agrees at 8 bases. V shed 8 bases and J 4 bases; nucleotides not matched to a gene: 15. The germline CDR1 and CDR2 sequences are PRHDT and FYEKMQ (reference sequence). The CDR3 totals 16 residues. The CDR3 DNA is TGTGCCAGCTCACCTAACAGGGGGGAAAGGGCCACTGAAGCTTTCTTT. Its protein product is CASSPNRGERATEAFF.

About this clone: The sample holds other DNA sequences that translate to the same CDR3. J is TRBJ1-2 and V is TRBV5-6, with D uncertain. Germline CDR1 is SGHDT and CDR2 is YYEEEE. V shed 1 base and J shed 2 bases, with 3 bases lying between them. The CDR3 is 12 residues long. This chain's CDR3 is CASSLINYGYTF. The CDR3 region has the DNA TGTGCCAGCAGCTTGATCAACTATGGCTACACCTTC.

The chain employs TRBV9 and TRBJ2-3; no definite D call. From germline, CDR1 is SGDLS and CDR2 YYNGEE. The CDR3 totals 13 residues. V gave up 0 bases and J gave up 6 bases, with 8 bases separating them. The CDR3: CASSVGLIDTQYF. The CDR3 coding sequence is TGTGCCAGCAGCGTAGGACTTATTGATACGCAGTATTTT.

CDR3 sequence reads: CAWRSLSGTPYEQYF. The CDR3 DNA reads TGTGCCTGGAGGTCCCTCAGCGGAACCCCCTACGAGCAGTACTTC. V and J are TRBV30 and TRBJ2-7, with D tentatively TRBD2 (5 bases). CDR3 length equals 15 residues. The V and J ends lost 3 bases and 2 bases respectively, with 17 bases between them. Looked up from germline, CDR1 is GTSNPN and CDR2 is SVGIG (reference sequence).

The V gene is TRBV6-1, the J gene TRBJ2-2; TRBD2 aligns across 8 bases. The CDR3 has 17 amino acids. Per the germline V gene, CDR1 is MNHNS and CDR2 is SASEGT. The V segment lost 4 bases and the J segment 0 bases; nucleotides outside the gene matches: 7. CDR3: CASSAAGGLTNTGELFF. In nucleotides, the CDR3 is TGTGCCAGCAGTGCTGCGGGAGGTCTCACGAACACCGGGGAGCTGTTTTTT.

This clone is a singleton in its sample. The gene calls are TRBV6-6 and TRBJ1-5; D uncertain. CDR1 is MNHNY and CDR2 is SVGAGI in the germline V gene (reference sequence). The CDR3 is 15 residues long. The V gene lost 7 bases and the J gene lost 0 bases, with 13 bases spanning the gap. The CDR3 loop reads CASTTDGYSNQPQHF. CDR3 DNA sequence: TGTGCCAGCACCACCGACGGTTATAGCAATCAGCCCCAGCATTTT.